These 29 T cell receptor beta chains came from one sample sequenced in a study of blood T cells in healthy people across ages. Next came a second PCR, run for about 6 to 11 cycles, which used a sample-barcoded 5' primer along with a J-beta primer mix. Each CDR3 protein is one row after TCRdb ran MiXCR on the 5' RACE reads. The data contain about 670,000 distinct CDR3 sequences, approximately 40% of them seen just once; the ten biggest clones take up around 30%. Sample: blood. These receptor sequences come from an older man in good health.

CDR3 DNA: TGTGCCAGCAGTAAGGCAGGGGTTGGAGAGACCCAGTACTTC. As protein: CASSKAGVGETQYF. V usage is TRBV6-2 or TRBV6-3 and J usage is TRBJ2-5, with TRBD1 as a possible D gene (6 bases). Germline assignment: CDR1 MNHEY and CDR2 SVGEGT. The CDR3 consists of 14 residues. Trimming took off 5 bases at V and 4 bases at J, with 14 bases between the two ends.

The gene calls are TRBV5-1 and TRBJ2-3; weak D call: TRBD1 (6 bases). The germline V gene has CDR1 SGHRS and CDR2 YFSETQ. V lost 4 bases, J lost 3 bases, and 12 bases lay in between. The CDR3 has 14 residues. Written as DNA, the CDR3 is TGCGCCAGCAGCGGCGGACAGCCTACAGATACGCAGTATTTT. Encoded protein: CASSGGQPTDTQYF.

V and J are TRBV5-1 and TRBJ1-5, with TRBD1 as a possible D gene (6 bases). There are 15 residues in the CDR3. V was shortened by 3 bases and J by 3 bases, with 13 bases between the two germline ends. Germline V CDR1 and CDR2: SGHRS, YFSETQ. The CDR3 spells CASSSGAETNQPQHF. In DNA, the CDR3 is TGCGCCAGCAGCTCAGGGGCTGAGACCAATCAGCCCCAGCATTTT.

This rearrangement joins TRBV7-9 to TRBJ2-7; D is unresolved. The ends were cut back, 1 base at V and 1 base at J, with 8 bases in the middle. The CDR3 is 14 amino acids. Germline assignment: CDR1 SEHNR and CDR2 FQNEAQ (reference sequence). The CDR3 DNA sequence: TGTGCCAGCAGCTTAGAGCCGGAATCCTACGAGCAGTACTTC. Residues: CASSLEPESYEQYF.

The chain links TRBV4-1 to TRBJ2-5, with D perhaps matching TRBD2 (6 bases). The J call may not be correct, given that the DNA end is closer to TRBJ2-7. The CDR3 extends over 15 amino acids. Germline lookup yields CDR1 MGHRA and CDR2 YSYEKL. CDR3 DNA: TGCGCCAGCAGCCAAGATCGGAGGGGCCAAGACGAGCAGTACTTC. The encoded protein is CASSQDRRGQDEQYF.

The chain employs TRBV4-3 and TRBJ2-3; D unresolved. The CDR3 extends over 15 amino acids. The germline CDR1 and CDR2 sequences are LGHNA and YSLEER. V lost 0 bases to trimming and J lost 4 bases, with 11 bases between them. The CDR3 is CASSQDKVSADTQYF. CDR3 bases: TGCGCCAGCAGCCAAGATAAGGTCTCCGCAGATACGCAGTATTTT.

The V and J genes are TRBV7-9 and TRBJ2-1; D ambiguous. Matching the DNA end better, TRBJ2-7 makes the J call doubtful. Germline V CDR1 and CDR2: SEHNR, FQNEAQ (reference sequence). CDR3 length: 15 amino acids. The CDR3 loop reads CASSLGTAPPYEQYF. CDR3 coding DNA: TGTGCCAGCAGCTTGGGCACCGCTCCCCCCTACGAGCAGTACTTC.

J is TRBJ2-3 and V is TRBV27; D ambiguous. CDR3 length: 14 amino acids. Germline V gene data show CDR1 as MNHEY and CDR2 as SMNVEV (reference sequence). V lost 7 bases and J 2 bases, leaving 13 bases between the germline ends. Here the CDR3 reads CASTLNRITDTQYF. The DNA for the CDR3 is TGTGCCAGCACATTGAATCGTATCACAGATACGCAGTATTTT.

The chain joins TRBV5-1 to TRBJ2-3; D gene unclear. Trimming cost V 6 bases and J 1 base, with 12 bases left between them. The CDR3 is 14 residues long. In germline, CDR1 is SGHRS, CDR2 YFSETQ. CDR3 protein: CASKQDLGTDTQYF. The CDR3 DNA reads as TGCGCCAGCAAACAAGACCTAGGCACAGATACGCAGTATTTT.

This chain links TRBV12-3 or TRBV12-4 with TRBJ2-1, with 7 bases aligning to TRBD2. The CDR3 length is 15 residues. V lost 2 bases, J lost 10 bases, and 11 bases stayed unmatched. The CDR3 DNA reads as TGTGCCAGCAGTTTAAGCGGGACGGCTGTGGGGGAGCAGTTCTTC. Translation gives CASSLSGTAVGEQFF.

V usage is TRBV10-3 and J usage is TRBJ2-5; 8 positions match TRBD2. The J call is uncertain, as TRBJ2-7 better fits the DNA end. The CDR3 is 14 amino acids. Per the germline V gene, CDR1 is ENHRY and CDR2 is SYGVKD. The CDR3 is CAISQTSGGYEQYF. DNA for the CDR3: TGTGCCATCAGCCAGACGAGCGGGGGTTACGAGCAGTACTTC.

This chain connects TRBV7-9 to TRBJ2-7; 8 nucleotides agree with TRBD2. Germline V lookup: CDR1 SEHNR, CDR2 FQNEAQ (reference sequence). The J segment lost 7 bases and the V segment lost 5 bases, leaving 7 bases of the junction unmatched. The CDR3 contains 13 residues. The CDR3 loop is CASSAGGAVEQYF. Written as DNA, the CDR3 is TGTGCCAGCAGCGCCGGGGGGGCAGTTGAGCAGTACTTC.

This clonotype was picked up many times. V and J are TRBV29-1 and TRBJ1-2; D is perhaps TRBD1 (5 bases). The CDR3 has 11 residues. The V end was cut by 6 bases, the J end by 4 bases, with 9 bases between. CDR1 is SQVTM, CDR2 ANQGSEA, per germline. CDR3 protein: CSVAGFYGYTF. The CDR3, as DNA: TGCAGCGTAGCAGGGTTCTATGGCTACACCTTC.

Concerning this clonotype: At one end the junction does not follow the germline gene, possibly because of a read error. The chain employs TRBV7-2 and TRBJ1-1; TRBD1 aligns across 8 bases. Germline V gives CDR1 SGHTA, CDR2 FQGNSA. The CDR3 is 15 amino acids. The CDR3 DNA is TGTGCCAGTAGCTTAGTACCGGACAGGGCTACTGAAGCTTTCTTT. Translation: CASSLVPDRATEAFF.

The chain joins TRBV5-1 to TRBJ2-7, with 8 bases lining up with TRBD1. The germline V gene encodes CDR1 SGHRS and CDR2 YFSETQ. The CDR3 is made up of 14 amino acids. V shed 1 base, J shed 5 bases, and the junction held 5 bases outside the gene matches. This chain's CDR3 is CASSLMTGDNEQYF. CDR3 DNA sequence: TGCGCCAGCAGCTTGATGACAGGGGACAACGAGCAGTACTTC.

CDR3 coding DNA: TGCAGCGTCCGGGGCCCTACCACTGAAGCTTTCTTT. Translating gives CSVRGPTTEAFF. The chain joins TRBV29-1 to TRBJ1-1; possibly TRBD1 for D (5 bases). Germline CDR1 reads SQVTM; CDR2 reads ANQGSEA. This CDR3 region has 12 residues. Trimming removed 6 bases at V and 4 bases at J, with 12 bases between.

J is TRBJ1-2 and V is TRBV25-1, with D unclear. CDR3 length: 15 amino acids. The germline V gene has CDR1 MGHDK and CDR2 SYGVNS. Trimming took 3 bases from V and 4 from J, leaving 15 bases between them. The CDR3 DNA follows: TGTGCCAGCAGTGATCAGGAGGCCCAGGTCTATGGCTACACCTTC. This translates into CASSDQEAQVYGYTF.

This clonotype was counted only a few times. The V call is TRBV7-2, the J call TRBJ2-7; D is perhaps TRBD2 (5 bases). Trimming cost V 1 base and J 3 bases, with 16 bases left between them. Looked up from germline, CDR1 is SGHTA and CDR2 is FQGNSA. This CDR3 is built from 16 residues. The CDR3 is CASSLEWVGLNYEQYF. In nucleotides, the CDR3 is TGTGCCAGCAGCTTAGAATGGGTCGGACTGAACTACGAGCAGTACTTC.

As DNA, the CDR3 is TGTGCCAGCAGTGAAGGGGACAGGGTAGGTGGCTACACCTTC. The encoded protein is CASSEGDRVGGYTF. The chain recombines TRBV2 with TRBJ1-2; the match to TRBD1 covers 9 bases. This CDR3 is built from 14 residues. The ends lost 1 base at V and 7 bases at J; junction bases unmatched: 4. Germline V gives CDR1 SNHLY, CDR2 FYNNEI.

The gene calls are TRBV2 and TRBJ2-7; D uncertain. Germline V gene lookup returns CDR1 SNHLY and CDR2 FYNNEI. Trimming shortened V by 4 bases and J by 2 bases, and 12 bases separated the two germline ends. There are 14 residues in the CDR3. As DNA, the CDR3 is TGTGCCAGCAGTGTCGGGCGGAATACCTACGAGCAGTACTTC. It is translated as CASSVGRNTYEQYF.

Worth noting for this clonotype: A clone one base away is much larger, so this may be a read error. J is TRBJ2-4 and V is TRBV29-1; D is perhaps TRBD1 or TRBD2 (5 bases each). The CDR3 is 14 amino acids. Germline V gene lookup returns CDR1 SQVTM and CDR2 ANQGSEA. V was cut by 5 bases and J by 13 bases, with 24 bases left in between. In nucleotides, the CDR3 is TGCAGCGTTCGTGGGCAGGGAGCCACCTACGGGCAGTACTTC. Translated, it gives CSVRGQGATYGQYF.

The J gene is TRBJ1-5, the V gene TRBV6-2 or TRBV6-3, with TRBD1 matching 9 bases. CDR3 length: 15 amino acids. Germline V gene sequence: CDR1 MNHEY, CDR2 SVGEGT. V lost 6 bases, J lost 3 bases, and 6 bases stayed unmatched. CDR3 residues: CASSRTGGFNQPQHF. DNA of the CDR3: TGTGCCAGCAGCCGTACAGGGGGCTTCAATCAGCCCCAGCATTTT.

This chain connects TRBV2 to TRBJ2-3; TRBD2 is a possible D gene (5 bases). Germline V gene sequence: CDR1 SNHLY, CDR2 FYNNEI. The CDR3 runs 13 residues. Written as DNA, the CDR3 is TGTGGCTCAGCCGGACTCCTCACAGATACGCAGTATTTT. Encoded protein: CGSAGLLTDTQYF.

This clonotype was counted a few times. V usage is TRBV5-1 and J usage is TRBJ2-3, with 8 bases that match TRBD2. CDR1 and CDR2 from the germline V gene are SGHRS and YFSETQ. CDR3 length: 17 residues. The ends lost 6 bases at V and 3 bases at J; junction bases unmatched: 15. DNA for the CDR3: TGCGCCAGCACTAGGTTTGGAACTAGCGGAGGTACAGATACGCAGTATTTT. Translated, it gives CASTRFGTSGGTDTQYF. The complete variable domain, with remaining parts taken from reference TRBV5-1 and TRBJ2-3, reads KAGVTQTPRYLIKTRGQQVTLSCSPISGHRSVSWYQQTPGQGLQFLFEYFSETQRNKGNFPGRFSGRQFSNSRSEMNVSTLELGDSALYLCASTRFGTSGGTDTQYFGPGTRLTVL.

V usage is TRBV12-3 or TRBV12-4 and J usage is TRBJ2-1, with TRBD2 as a possible D gene (5 bases). V dropped 3 bases and J dropped 7 bases, with 7 bases sitting between them. This CDR3 is 12 amino acids long. CDR3 residues: CASSFWRNEQFF. The CDR3 region has the DNA TGTGCCAGCAGTTTTTGGAGGAATGAGCAGTTCTTC.

The chain uses TRBV20-1 and TRBJ2-7, with 10 bases fitting TRBD1. V shed 6 bases and J 7 bases; nucleotides not matched to a gene: 12. This CDR3 contains 14 residues. CDR1 is DFQATT and CDR2 is SNEGSKA in the germline V gene (reference sequence). DNA of the CDR3: TGCAGTGCCCAAGGGAGACAGGGGGCTTTTGAGCAGTACTTC. It translates to CSAQGRQGAFEQYF.

This clonotype was picked up a small number of times. The V call is TRBV21-1, the J call TRBJ2-1; the D segment call TRBD2 is taken from the table without a DNA check. TRBV21-1 is marked as a pseudogene. The CDR3 is made up of 14 amino acids. The CDR3 spells CASSKSLERETQFF. The CDR3 region has the DNA TGTGCCAGCAGCAAATCTCTAGAAAGGGAGACCCAGTTCTTC.

CDR3 DNA: TGTGCCAGCAGCGTAAGAGGGGCTTACTCACCCCTCCACTTT. The encoded protein is CASSVRGAYSPLHF. The chain joins TRBV7-8 to TRBJ1-6; D may be TRBD1 (5 bases). Germline assignment: CDR1 SGHVS and CDR2 FQNEAQ. Between the trimmed V and J ends, which lost 5 bases and 10 bases, there was a span of 15 bases. This CDR3 has 14 residues.

V gene TRBV5-1 combines with J gene TRBJ2-5; the match to TRBD2 covers 11 bases. V dropped 3 bases and J dropped 4; count of bases not matched to a gene: 8. The germline CDR1 and CDR2 sequences are SGHRS and YFSETQ. This CDR3 contains 16 residues. CDR3 region: CASSSLAGGPSETQYF. In nucleotides, the CDR3 is TGCGCCAGCAGCTCCTTAGCGGGAGGGCCCTCAGAGACCCAGTACTTC.